This T cell receptor (beta chain) was identified in a study of shared clonotypes between healthy human individuals. As for the study in general: Ranging from 18 to 49 in age, donors were two women and a few men. Broader study findings: Generation probabilities were higher for clonotypes shared across all four sorted-subset donors than for unshared ones. For naive CD4 cells, roughly 5% of clonotypes were shared across a few donors.

CDR3 length: 15 residues. The V gene lost 5 bases and the J gene lost 3 bases, with 16 bases spanning the gap. The germline CDR1 and CDR2 sequences are SGHRS and YFSETQ. This clone was recorded once. Antigen: not known. Each cell subset's genomic DNA was divided evenly among several immunoSEQ plates. TCRdb's copy holds only in-frame clones and misses some; the assay was immunoSEQ multiplex PCR. The data contain a few million clones, 90% to 95% of them singletons. Specimen: naive CD4+ T cells sorted from blood. Subset denoted: CD45RA+ positively selected. This TCR came from a young man in good health. The J gene is TRBJ2-3, the V gene TRBV5-1; possibly TRBD2 for D (7 bases). The CDR3 DNA sequence: TGCGCCAGCAGAGTTACGGGGGGACATACAGATACGCAGTATTTT. It yields the protein CASRVTGGHTDTQYF.